The rows below give T cell receptor beta chains drawn from one sample of a study of CD4 T cells in relation to SARS-CoV-2 and coronaviruses. Their antigens are not known. Data came from immunoSEQ multiplex PCR; TCRdb stores just in-frame clones and leaves some out. Here the sample spans approximately 20,000 clones, under 70% being singletons. The source material was CD4+ T cells from PBMCs, cultured in vitro. These receptors all come from a human donor in good health. Each CDR3 is given with its conserved first and last residue. The order of the fields is V gene, clone size, D gene, J gene, CDR3 protein, CDR3 DNA. The D gene is left open where the match is weak. Expanded clones get a size class; other rows say once, few or many, or leave the size out.

TRBV6-5	.	TRBD1	TRBJ1-6	CASSYTRTGKGSPLHF	TGTGCCAGCAGTTACACCAGGACAGGGAAGGGTTCACCCCTCCACTTT
TRBV3-1/TRBV3-2	.	TRBD1	TRBJ1-2	CASRSTGGTGYTF	TGTGCCAGCAGATCTACAGGGGGCACTGGCTACACCTTC
TRBV9	.	.	TRBJ2-1	CASSVNYNEQFF	TGTGCCAGCAGCGTAAACTACAATGAGCAGTTCTTC
TRBV30	.	TRBD1	TRBJ2-1	CAWSGDSAYNEQFF	TGTGCCTGGAGTGGGGACAGTGCCTACAATGAGCAGTTCTTC
TRBV6-1	.	.	TRBJ1-2	CASSEVWGDGYTF	TGTGCCAGCAGTGAAGTATGGGGGGATGGCTACACCTTC
TRBV18	.	.	TRBJ2-1	CASSLDIADEQFF	TGTGCCAGCTCACTTGATATCGCCGATGAGCAGTTCTTC
TRBV29-1	.	.	TRBJ2-1	CSVSDRNNEQFF	TGCAGCGTATCGGACAGAAACAATGAGCAGTTCTTC
TRBV4-1	.	.	TRBJ1-2	CASSPGGSGPLAGYTF	TGCGCCAGCAGCCCGGGAGGGTCAGGGCCTCTCGCTGGCTACACCTTC
TRBV6-1	.	.	TRBJ2-7	CASSEGWGHYEQYF	TGTGCCAGCAGTGAAGGATGGGGGCACTACGAGCAGTACTTC
TRBV19	.	TRBD2	TRBJ2-5	CASSKAGGSLGTQYF	TGTGCCAGTAGTAAGGCTGGCGGGAGTCTGGGGACCCAGTACTTC
TRBV6-2/TRBV6-3	.	.	TRBJ2-5	CASSGPQGTQYF	TGTGCCAGCAGTGGACCGCAGGGGACCCAGTACTTC
TRBV29-1	.	TRBD1	TRBJ1-2	CSVTRTGDGYTF	TGCAGCGTTACCCGGACAGGGGACGGCTACACCTTC
TRBV6-1	few	.	TRBJ1-3	CASSEVRGGGNTIYF	TGTGCCAGCAGTGAAGTCCGTGGGGGAGGAAACACCATATATTTT
TRBV9	.	TRBD1	TRBJ2-3	CASSPTLGDRGVHTQYF	TGTGCCAGCAGCCCAACCTTAGGGGACAGGGGGGTCCATACGCAGTATTTT